This entry describes one TCR beta chain. Its antigen is still unknown. The data were taken from a study of cytomegalovirus exposure and HLA in healthy donors. Study-wide points: It was 164 TCR beta chains that were listed as cytomegalovirus-associated. The Asian-associated ancestry cluster reportedly had fewer N-insertions than the approximately 670-donor mean in a later analysis. Among the CMV-associated chains, three were confirmed in vitro as specific for CMV antigens. Among immune exposure information, only CMV serostatus was available.

In the PCR, 60 Vbeta and 13 Jbeta primers were used. The data were produced by immunoSEQ multiplex PCR, yet TCRdb's version contains in-frame clones alone and is incomplete. The sample holds 150,000 to 200,000 clones, 70% to 80% seen once. Trimming took 5 bases from V and 7 from J; bases not matched to a gene: 7. This CDR3 has 14 residues. CDR1 and CDR2 from the germline V gene are LNHDA and SQIVND (reference sequence). J is TRBJ2-3 and V is TRBV19; 9 bases map to TRBD2. What was sequenced was PBMCs. The receptor comes from a woman aged 35 to 49 in good health and CMV-seronegative. The CDR3 DNA is TGTGCCAGTAGTCCGACTAGCGGTTCGCATACGCAGTATTTT. It specifies CASSPTSGSHTQYF.